Presented here are 26 T cell receptor beta chains from one specimen sequenced in a study of blood T cell repertoires in COVID-19. Measured with immunoSEQ multiplex PCR; TCRdb has only the in-frame clones, and not every one. Among hundreds of thousands of clones listed, 80% to 90% were seen once. Sequenced sample: PBMCs or T cells enriched from blood (not recorded which). These receptors all come from a woman in her thirties or forties who had been exposed to COVID-19.

As to this clone: Sequence at one end of the junction differs from germline and may be a read error. The V gene is TRBV9, the J gene TRBJ1-2; D is possibly TRBD1 (5 bases). The CDR3 loop spans 13 amino acids. Germline V CDR1 and CDR2: SGDLS, YYNGEE. This CDR3 is CASRVGETEGYTF. CDR3 nucleotide sequence: TGTGCCAGCAGGGTAGGGGAGACTGAGGGCTACACCTTC.

This clone has a single count. The gene calls are TRBV19 and TRBJ2-5; D ambiguous. CDR1 LNHDA and CDR2 SQIVND come from the germline V gene (reference sequence). The CDR3 is 13 residues long. The ends were cut back, 7 bases at V and 4 bases at J, with 13 bases in the middle. This CDR3 is CASTPLVGETQYF. The CDR3 bases are TGTGCCAGTACCCCGCTAGTGGGAGAGACCCAGTACTTC.

The chain uses TRBV7-8 and TRBJ2-5; D gene ambiguous. Germline lookup yields CDR1 SGHVS and CDR2 FQNEAQ. The CDR3 contains 13 residues. The V end lost 6 bases, the J end lost 2 bases, and 10 bases lay between the germline ends. The CDR3 reads CASRKRGQETQYF. The CDR3 nucleotides read TGTGCCAGCAGAAAAAGAGGTCAAGAGACCCAGTACTTC.

In its sample, this clone was seen a few times. The CDR3 is CASSPSTGRTEAFF. The DNA of the CDR3 is TGTGCCAGCAGCCCGTCGACAGGGCGCACTGAAGCTTTCTTT. The rearrangement links TRBV7-6 to TRBJ1-1; 7 bases are a match to TRBD1. The CDR3 is 14 amino acids. With V trimmed by 5 bases and J by 4 bases, 7 bases remained unmatched. In germline, CDR1 is SGHVS, CDR2 FNYEAQ.

This chain connects TRBV6-5 to TRBJ1-4; no reliable D call. The CDR3 length is 13 residues. CDR1 is MNHEY and CDR2 is SVGAGI in the germline V gene. V lost 7 bases to trimming and J lost 8 bases, with 14 bases between them. The CDR3 nucleotides are TGTGCCAGCACTGGGAGGGATGGCGAAAAACTGTTTTTT. This gives the protein CASTGRDGEKLFF.

V and J are TRBV5-1 and TRBJ2-7, with 10 nucleotides matching TRBD1. Germline loops: CDR1 SGHRS, CDR2 YFSETQ. Trimming removed 4 bases from V and 1 base from J; junction bases left unmatched: 5. CDR3 length equals 15 residues. This CDR3 is CASSPGTGASYEQYF. In DNA form, the CDR3 reads TGCGCCAGCAGCCCCGGGACAGGGGCTTCCTACGAGCAGTACTTC.

The J gene is TRBJ2-3, the V gene TRBV5-1; TRBD2 is a possible D gene (7 bases). In germline, CDR1 is SGHRS, CDR2 YFSETQ. The CDR3 extends over 12 amino acids. CDR3 loop: CTIGGPGDTQYF. The CDR3 DNA is TGCACGATCGGGGGGCCGGGAGATACGCAGTATTTT.

The chain carries TRBV6-1 and TRBJ1-1, with D unresolved. CDR3 length: 16 residues. From germline, CDR1 is MNHNS and CDR2 SASEGT. Trimming cost V 0 bases and J 2 bases, with 13 bases left between them. CDR3 in DNA: TGTGCCAGCAGTGAAGCGTTCGCAGGTCCAAACACTGAAGCTTTCTTT. This translates into CASSEAFAGPNTEAFF.

V gene TRBV18 combines with J gene TRBJ1-5, with D uncertain. Per the germline V gene, CDR1 is KGHSH and CDR2 is LQKENI. The CDR3 contains 16 residues. The germline V and J ends were trimmed by 2 bases and 6 bases, with 17 bases remaining between them. The CDR3 protein is CASSPSQAGSGQPQHF. The CDR3 DNA follows: TGTGCCAGCTCACCATCTCAGGCGGGATCGGGTCAGCCCCAGCATTTT.

This clone was picked up a small number of times. The CDR3 region has the DNA TGTGCCAGCAGTGAATTGGGGGACCGCGGGAGGACTGAAGCTTTCTTT. This translates into CASSELGDRGRTEAFF. The V call is TRBV25-1, the J call TRBJ1-1; a possible D gene is TRBD1 (5 bases). Germline assignment: CDR1 MGHDK and CDR2 SYGVNS. CDR3 length equals 16 residues. Trimming took 1 base from V and 5 from J, leaving 17 bases between them.

J is TRBJ1-6 and V is TRBV5-3; possibly TRBD1 for D (5 bases). TRBV5-3 is an ORF, with its function uncertain. V dropped 10 bases and J dropped 10 bases, with 12 bases sitting between them. This CDR3 has 11 amino acids. The CDR3 loop reads CADQGKSPLHF. DNA for the CDR3: TGTGCCGACCAGGGAAAATCACCCCTCCACTTT.

The chain combines TRBV5-1 with TRBJ2-3, with 7 bases lining up with TRBD2. The CDR3 covers 14 residues. Per the germline V gene, CDR1 is SGHRS and CDR2 is YFSETQ. After removal of 1 base from V and 1 base from J, the junction contained 0 bases not matched to a gene. CDR3 nucleotides: TGCGCCAGCAGCTTGACTAGCGGCACAGATACGCAGTATTTT. Its translation is CASSLTSGTDTQYF.

This chain joins TRBV24-1 and TRBJ2-7, with 12 bases that match TRBD1. Trimming cost V 1 base and J 5 bases; bases outside gene matches: 5. The germline V gene has CDR1 KGHDR and CDR2 SFDVKD. The CDR3 is 16 amino acids. CDR3 loop: CATSDFGTGGRNEQYF. DNA for the CDR3: TGTGCCACCAGTGATTTTGGGACAGGGGGCCGTAACGAGCAGTACTTC.

This sequence joins TRBV5-8 and TRBJ2-3, with D possibly being TRBD2 (6 bases). Trimming stripped 1 base from V and 2 bases from J, with 17 bases between. The CDR3 spans 17 residues. Germline assignment: CDR1 SGHTS and CDR2 YDEGEE. For the CDR3, the DNA is TGTGCCAGCAGCTTGCCCCCCCCGTGGAGGGTCACAGATACGCAGTATTTT. Translated: CASSLPPPWRVTDTQYF.

The genes are TRBV19 and TRBJ1-5, with a possible D match to TRBD1 (6 bases). V was pared by 1 base and J by 2 bases, with 12 bases between. The germline CDR1 and CDR2 sequences are LNHDA and SQIVND (reference sequence). The CDR3 is 16 residues long. CDR3 sequence reads: CASSIGTAEGNQPQHF. CDR3 bases: TGTGCCAGTAGTATAGGGACAGCGGAGGGCAATCAGCCCCAGCATTTT.

This chain uses TRBV27 with TRBJ2-1, with a possible D match to TRBD2 (7 bases). V lost 6 bases to trimming and J lost 0 bases, with 12 bases between them. The CDR3 length is 15 residues. Germline values: CDR1 MNHEY, CDR2 SMNVEV (reference sequence). CDR3 nucleotide sequence: TGTGCCAGCAGGGCGGGGGCGAACTCCTACAATGAGCAGTTCTTC. As protein: CASRAGANSYNEQFF.

With regard to this clone: A junction end diverges from the germline sequence, so it may reflect a read error. This sequence joins TRBV6-5 and TRBJ1-3; maybe TRBD1 (6 bases). Germline-derived CDR1 and CDR2 are MNHEY and SVGAGI. The CDR3 loop spans 13 amino acids. CDR3 coding DNA: TGTGCCAGCAGTTTGGTCCGCGGGGGGCCCCTACTTTTT. Its translation: CASSLVRGGPLLF.

The chain links TRBV27 to TRBJ2-5; possible D gene TRBD1, 6 bases. The V end lost 5 bases, the J end lost 4 bases, and 17 bases lay between the germline ends. The CDR3 totals 15 residues. Germline-derived CDR1 and CDR2 are MNHEY and SMNVEV (reference sequence). The DNA for the CDR3 is TGTGCCAGCAGTCCATCAGCCAGAGGGGGAGAGACCCAGTACTTC. It translates to CASSPSARGGETQYF.

This rearrangement joins TRBV19 to TRBJ1-2; unclear D gene. This CDR3 contains 13 residues. Germline assignment: CDR1 LNHDA and CDR2 SQIVND (reference sequence). V shed 3 bases and J shed 8 bases, with 13 bases lying between them. The CDR3 protein is CASSMGYYVGYTF. CDR3 DNA: TGTGCCAGTAGTATGGGCTATTATGTGGGCTACACCTTC.

In this sample, this clone turned up a few times. The chain links TRBV27 to TRBJ2-7; possible D gene TRBD1, 5 bases. Trimming took off 3 bases at V and 9 bases at J, with 18 bases between the two ends. The length of the CDR3 is 14 residues. The germline CDR1 and CDR2 sequences are MNHEY and SMNVEV (reference sequence). The CDR3, as DNA: TGTGCCAGCAGTTTGTTGGGGCCGTTGAATGGGCAGTACTTC. Protein: CASSLLGPLNGQYF.

The V gene is TRBV29-1, the J gene TRBJ2-1; 9 positions match TRBD2. This CDR3 is built from 16 residues. From germline, CDR1 is SQVTM and CDR2 ANQGSEA. Losses at the gene ends were 5 bases for V and 1 base for J; bases not matched to a gene: 9. The CDR3 DNA sequence: TGCAGCGTTACTACGAACAGCGGGGGGTCCTACAATGAGCAGTTCTTC. It translates to CSVTTNSGGSYNEQFF.

J is TRBJ1-1 and V is TRBV2, with no clear D. V was trimmed by 8 bases and J by 0 bases, leaving 10 bases between them. Germline V lookup: CDR1 SNHLY, CDR2 FYNNEI. This CDR3 is 13 amino acids long. The CDR3 loop reads CASGGNMNTEAFF. The DNA for the CDR3 is TGTGCCAGCGGCGGGAATATGAACACTGAAGCTTTCTTT.

The rearrangement joins TRBV5-8 to TRBJ1-6; D remains unclear. Trimming removed 4 bases at V and 0 bases at J, with 5 bases between. Germline V gene lookup returns CDR1 SGHTS and CDR2 YDEGEE. CDR3 length: 14 residues. The CDR3: CASSPNSYNSPLHF. The DNA for the CDR3 is TGTGCCAGCAGCCCAAACTCCTATAATTCACCCCTCCACTTT.

The sample holds a few counts of this clone. The chain joins TRBV27 to TRBJ2-2; 11 bases are shared with TRBD2. Germline V gene sequence: CDR1 MNHEY, CDR2 SMNVEV (reference sequence). The V gene end was trimmed by 8 bases and the J gene end by 2 bases; junction bases not matched to a gene: 4. This CDR3 has 15 amino acids. CDR3 DNA sequence: TGTGCCAGCGTAGCGGGGGGGCCAAACACCGGGGAGCTGTTTTTT. Encoded protein: CASVAGGPNTGELFF.

V and J are TRBV6-5 and TRBJ1-1; unclear D gene. V was shortened by 0 bases and J by 8 bases, with 10 bases between the two germline ends. The V gene's germline CDR1 is MNHEY and CDR2 SVGAGI. This CDR3 has 13 residues. The CDR3 protein is CASSYSLTREAFF. The CDR3 DNA follows: TGTGCCAGCAGTTACTCGCTGACAAGAGAAGCTTTCTTT.

V is TRBV3-1 (or the pseudogene TRBV3-2) and J is TRBJ1-2, with D perhaps matching TRBD1 (5 bases). This CDR3 contains 15 residues. Per the germline V gene, CDR1 is LGHDT and CDR2 is YNNKEL (reference sequence). V was clipped by 1 base and J by 0 bases, with 9 bases between them. CDR3 bases: TGTGCCAGCAGCCAAGGCAGGGTAGCTAACTATGGCTACACCTTC. This gives the protein CASSQGRVANYGYTF.